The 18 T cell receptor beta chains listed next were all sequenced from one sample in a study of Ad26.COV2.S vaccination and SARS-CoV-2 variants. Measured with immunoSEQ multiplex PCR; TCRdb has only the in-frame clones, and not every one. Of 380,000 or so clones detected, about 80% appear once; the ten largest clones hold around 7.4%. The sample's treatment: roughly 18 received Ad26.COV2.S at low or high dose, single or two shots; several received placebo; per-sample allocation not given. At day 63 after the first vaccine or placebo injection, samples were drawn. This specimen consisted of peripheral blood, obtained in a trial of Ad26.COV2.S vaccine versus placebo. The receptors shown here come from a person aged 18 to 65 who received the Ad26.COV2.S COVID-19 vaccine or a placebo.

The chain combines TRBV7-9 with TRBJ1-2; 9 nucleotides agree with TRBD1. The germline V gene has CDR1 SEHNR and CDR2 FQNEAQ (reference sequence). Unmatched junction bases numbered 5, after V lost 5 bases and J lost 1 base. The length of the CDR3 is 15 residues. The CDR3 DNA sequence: TGTGCCAGCAGCGATTGGGACAGGGATAACTATGGCTACACCTTC. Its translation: CASSDWDRDNYGYTF.

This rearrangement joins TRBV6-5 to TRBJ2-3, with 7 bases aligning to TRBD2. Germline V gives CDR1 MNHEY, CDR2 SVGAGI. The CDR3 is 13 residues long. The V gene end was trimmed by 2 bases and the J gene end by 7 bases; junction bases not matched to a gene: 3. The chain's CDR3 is CASSYREGNTQYF. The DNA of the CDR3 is TGTGCCAGCAGTTACAGGGAGGGAAATACGCAGTATTTT.

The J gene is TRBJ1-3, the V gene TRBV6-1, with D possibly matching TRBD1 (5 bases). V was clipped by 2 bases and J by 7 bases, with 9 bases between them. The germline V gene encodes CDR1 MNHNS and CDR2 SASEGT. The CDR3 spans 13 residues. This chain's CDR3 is CASSEQRGNTIYF. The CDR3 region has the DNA TGTGCCAGCAGTGAACAACGGGGGAACACCATATATTTT.

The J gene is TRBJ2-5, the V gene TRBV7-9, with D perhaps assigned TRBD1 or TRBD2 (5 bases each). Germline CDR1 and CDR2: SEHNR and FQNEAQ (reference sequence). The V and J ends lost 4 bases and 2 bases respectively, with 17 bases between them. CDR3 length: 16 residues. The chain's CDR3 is CASSSTLGTGQETQYF. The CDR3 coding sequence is TGTGCCAGCAGCTCAACCCTAGGGACGGGTCAAGAGACCCAGTACTTC.

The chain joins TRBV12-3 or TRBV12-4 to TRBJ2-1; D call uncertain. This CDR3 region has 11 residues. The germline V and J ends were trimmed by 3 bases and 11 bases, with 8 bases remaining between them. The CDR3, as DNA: TGTGCCAGCAGTTTCGGAACTCAGCAGTTCTTC. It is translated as CASSFGTQQFF.

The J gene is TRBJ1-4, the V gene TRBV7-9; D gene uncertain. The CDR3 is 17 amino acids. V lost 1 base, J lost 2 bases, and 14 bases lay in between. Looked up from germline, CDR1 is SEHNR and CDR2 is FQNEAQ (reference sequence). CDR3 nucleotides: TGTGCCAGCAGCTTAGTCCGCCAGAGGGAGACTAATGAAAAACTGTTTTTT. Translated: CASSLVRQRETNEKLFF. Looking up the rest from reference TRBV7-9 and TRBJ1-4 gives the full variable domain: DTGVSQNPRHKITKRGQNVTFRCDPISEHNRLYWYRQTLGQGPEFLTYFQNEAQLEKSRLLSDRFSAERPKGSFSTLEIQRTEQGDSAMYLCASSLVRQRETNEKLFFGSGTQLSVL.

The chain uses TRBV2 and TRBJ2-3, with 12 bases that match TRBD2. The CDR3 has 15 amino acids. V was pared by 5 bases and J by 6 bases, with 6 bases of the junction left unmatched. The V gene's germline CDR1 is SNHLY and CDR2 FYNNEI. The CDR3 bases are TGTGCCAGCAGTCGACTAGCGGGAGTAGGTGATACGCAGTATTTT. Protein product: CASSRLAGVGDTQYF.

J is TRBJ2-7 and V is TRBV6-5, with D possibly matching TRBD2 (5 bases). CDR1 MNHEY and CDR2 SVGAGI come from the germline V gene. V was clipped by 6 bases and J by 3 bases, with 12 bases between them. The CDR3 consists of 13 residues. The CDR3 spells CASSPGVFYEQYF. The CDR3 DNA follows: TGTGCCAGCAGCCCCGGGGTCTTCTACGAGCAGTACTTC.

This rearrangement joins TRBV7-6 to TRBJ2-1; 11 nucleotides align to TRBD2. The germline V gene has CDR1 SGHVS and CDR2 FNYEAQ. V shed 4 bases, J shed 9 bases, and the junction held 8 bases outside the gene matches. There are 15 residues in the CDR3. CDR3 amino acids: CASSSGLAGGGEQFF. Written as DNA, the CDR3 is TGTGCCAGCAGCTCAGGACTAGCGGGCGGCGGTGAGCAGTTCTTC.

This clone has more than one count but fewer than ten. The CDR3, as DNA: TGCGCCAGCAGCTTGGGCCAAAACCGGGGCACTGAAGCTTTCTTT. Its translation: CASSLGQNRGTEAFF. The chain recombines TRBV5-1 with TRBJ1-1; D is unclear. The V gene lost 0 bases and the J gene lost 4 bases, with 13 bases spanning the gap. Germline V gene sequence: CDR1 SGHRS, CDR2 YFSETQ. This CDR3 is built from 15 residues.

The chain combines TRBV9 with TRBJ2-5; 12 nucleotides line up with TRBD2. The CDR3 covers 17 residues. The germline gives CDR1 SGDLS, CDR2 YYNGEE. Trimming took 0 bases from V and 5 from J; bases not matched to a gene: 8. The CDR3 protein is CASSVEASGRAGETQYF. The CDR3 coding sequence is TGTGCCAGCAGCGTAGAAGCTAGCGGGAGGGCCGGCGAGACCCAGTACTTC.

The CDR3 here is CASSERDSPQGGYGYTF. In nucleotides, the CDR3 is TGTGCCAGCAGTGAGAGGGACAGTCCCCAGGGTGGCTATGGCTACACCTTC. The chain couples TRBV28 to TRBJ1-2; 7 bases are shared with TRBD1. With 5 bases clipped from V and 4 bases from J, the junction kept 16 bases outside the gene matches. The CDR3 covers 17 residues. CDR1 and CDR2 from the germline V gene are MDHEN and SYDVKM.

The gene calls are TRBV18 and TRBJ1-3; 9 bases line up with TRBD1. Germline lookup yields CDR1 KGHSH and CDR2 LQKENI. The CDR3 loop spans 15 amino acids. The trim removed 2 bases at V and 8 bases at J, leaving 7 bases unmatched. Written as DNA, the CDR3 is TGTGCCAGCTCACCAGGGCTACAGGGGGCGGACACCATATATTTT. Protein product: CASSPGLQGADTIYF.

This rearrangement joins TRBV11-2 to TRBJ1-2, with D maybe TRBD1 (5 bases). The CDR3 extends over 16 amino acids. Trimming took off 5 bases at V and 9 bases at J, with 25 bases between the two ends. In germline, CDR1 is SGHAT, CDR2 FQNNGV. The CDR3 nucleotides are TGTGCCAGCAGCGGCACCCCCACAGGATGGAGTTTAAGCTACACCTTC. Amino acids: CASSGTPTGWSLSYTF.

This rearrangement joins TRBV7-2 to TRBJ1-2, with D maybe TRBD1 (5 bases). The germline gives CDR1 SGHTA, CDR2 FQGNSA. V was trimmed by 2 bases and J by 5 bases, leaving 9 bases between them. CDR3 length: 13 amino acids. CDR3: CASSLPGQYGYTF. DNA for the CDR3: TGTGCCAGCAGCTTACCGGGGCAATATGGCTACACCTTC.

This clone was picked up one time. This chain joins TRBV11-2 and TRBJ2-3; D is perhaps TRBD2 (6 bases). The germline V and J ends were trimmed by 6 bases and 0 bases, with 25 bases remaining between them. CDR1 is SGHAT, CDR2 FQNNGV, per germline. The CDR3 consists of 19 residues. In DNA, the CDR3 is TGTGCCAGCAGTTCCTTCCCCGACGGGGCGGGACCCAGCACAGATACGCAGTATTTT. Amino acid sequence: CASSSFPDGAGPSTDTQYF. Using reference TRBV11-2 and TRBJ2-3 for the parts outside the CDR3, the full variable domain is EAGVAQSPRYKIIEKRQSVAFWCNPISGHATLYWYQQILGQGPKLLIQFQNNGVVDDSQLPKDRFSAERLKGVDSTLKIQPAKLEDSAVYLCASSSFPDGAGPSTDTQYFGPGTRLTVL.

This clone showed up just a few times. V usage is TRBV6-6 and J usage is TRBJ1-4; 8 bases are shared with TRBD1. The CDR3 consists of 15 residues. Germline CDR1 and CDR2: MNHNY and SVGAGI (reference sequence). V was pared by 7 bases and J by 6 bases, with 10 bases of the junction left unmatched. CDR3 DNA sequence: TGTGCCAGCAACACCTACGGGACAGGTGATGAAAAACTGTTTTTT. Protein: CASNTYGTGDEKLFF.

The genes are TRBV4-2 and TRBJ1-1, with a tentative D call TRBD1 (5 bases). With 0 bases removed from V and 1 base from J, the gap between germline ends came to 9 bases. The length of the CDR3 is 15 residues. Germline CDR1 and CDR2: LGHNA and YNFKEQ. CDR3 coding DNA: TGTGCCAGCAGCCAAGATCGGGGGACGAACACTGAAGCTTTCTTT. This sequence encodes CASSQDRGTNTEAFF.